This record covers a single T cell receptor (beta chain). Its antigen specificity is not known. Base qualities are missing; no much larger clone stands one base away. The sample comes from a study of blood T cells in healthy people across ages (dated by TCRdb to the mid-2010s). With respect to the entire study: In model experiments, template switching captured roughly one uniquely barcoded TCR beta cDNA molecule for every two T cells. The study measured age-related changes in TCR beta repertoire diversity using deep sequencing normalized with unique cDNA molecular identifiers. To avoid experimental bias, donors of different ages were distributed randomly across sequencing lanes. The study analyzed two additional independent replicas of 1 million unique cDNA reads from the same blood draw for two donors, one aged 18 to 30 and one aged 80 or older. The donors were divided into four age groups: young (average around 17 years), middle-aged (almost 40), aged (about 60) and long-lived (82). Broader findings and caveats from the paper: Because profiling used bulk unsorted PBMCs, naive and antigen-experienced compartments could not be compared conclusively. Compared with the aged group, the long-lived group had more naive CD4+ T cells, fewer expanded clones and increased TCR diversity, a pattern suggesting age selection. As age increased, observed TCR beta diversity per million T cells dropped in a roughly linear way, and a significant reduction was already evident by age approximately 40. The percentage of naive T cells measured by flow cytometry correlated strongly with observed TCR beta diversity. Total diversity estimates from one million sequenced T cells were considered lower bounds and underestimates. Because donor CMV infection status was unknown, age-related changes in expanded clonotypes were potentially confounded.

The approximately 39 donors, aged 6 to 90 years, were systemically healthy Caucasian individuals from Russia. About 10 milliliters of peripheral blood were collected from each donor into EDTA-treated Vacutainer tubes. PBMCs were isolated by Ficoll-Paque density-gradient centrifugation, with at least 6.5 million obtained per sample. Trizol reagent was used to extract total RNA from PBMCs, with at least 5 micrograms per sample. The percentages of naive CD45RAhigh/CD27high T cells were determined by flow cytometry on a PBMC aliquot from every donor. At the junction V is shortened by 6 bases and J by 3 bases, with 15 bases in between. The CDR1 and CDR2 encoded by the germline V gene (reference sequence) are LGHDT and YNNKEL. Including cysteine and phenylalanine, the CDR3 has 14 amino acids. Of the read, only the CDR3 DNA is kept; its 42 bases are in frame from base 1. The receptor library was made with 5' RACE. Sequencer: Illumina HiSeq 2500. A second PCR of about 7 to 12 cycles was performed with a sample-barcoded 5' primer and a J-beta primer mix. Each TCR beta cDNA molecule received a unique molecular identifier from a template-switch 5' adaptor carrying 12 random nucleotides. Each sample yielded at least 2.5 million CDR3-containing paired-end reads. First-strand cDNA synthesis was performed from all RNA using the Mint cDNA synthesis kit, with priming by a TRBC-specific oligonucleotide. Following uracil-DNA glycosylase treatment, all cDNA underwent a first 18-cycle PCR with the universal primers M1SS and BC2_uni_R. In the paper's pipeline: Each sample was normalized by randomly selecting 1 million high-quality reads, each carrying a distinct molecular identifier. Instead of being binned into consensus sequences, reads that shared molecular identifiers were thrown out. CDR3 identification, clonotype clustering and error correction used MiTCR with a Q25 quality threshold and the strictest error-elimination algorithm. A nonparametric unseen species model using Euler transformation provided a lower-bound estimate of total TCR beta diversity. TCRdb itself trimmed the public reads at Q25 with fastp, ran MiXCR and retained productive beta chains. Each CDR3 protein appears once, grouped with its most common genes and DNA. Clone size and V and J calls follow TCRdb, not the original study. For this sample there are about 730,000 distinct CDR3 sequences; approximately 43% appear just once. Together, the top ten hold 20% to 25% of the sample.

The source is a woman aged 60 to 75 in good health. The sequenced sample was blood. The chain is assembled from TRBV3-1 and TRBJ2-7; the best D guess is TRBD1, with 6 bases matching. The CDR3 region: CASSQWARGYEQYF. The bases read TGTGCCAGCAGTCAATGGGCCAGGGGCTACGAGCAGTACTTC.